This T cell receptor beta chain was identified during a study of T cell changes during pregnancy in multiple sclerosis. Assay used: immunoSEQ multiplex PCR; TCRdb lists only in-frame clones, some missing. Of under 30,000 clones in the sample, 80% to 90% were seen once. Germline assignment: CDR1 LNHDA and CDR2 SQIVND (reference sequence). The CDR3 covers 17 residues. Trimming cost V 0 bases and J 4 bases; bases outside gene matches: 9. The origin of this receptor is a female donor with multiple sclerosis, enrolled in a pregnancy study. The sequences come from CD8+ T cells from peripheral blood mononuclear cells, collected in the second trimester of pregnancy. The J gene is TRBJ2-1, the V gene TRBV19; the match to TRBD2 covers 7 bases. The CDR3 DNA follows: TGTGCCAGTAGTATAGATTTAGCTAGCGGAACTTACAATGAGCAGTTCTTC. Translating gives CASSIDLASGTYNEQFF.